The 27 T cell receptor beta chains in this list originate from one sample, sequenced in a study of T-cell memory formation after mild COVID-19. TCRdb redid the calling of the 5' RACE reads with MiXCR, one entry per CDR3 protein. Of under 300,000 distinct CDR3 sequences listed, approximately 16% are singletons. The specimen sequenced was PBMCs or a T cell subset sorted from them (not recorded which). The receptors derive from a man between 18 and 29 years old who had mild COVID-19 (a few samples of this study predate the infection). Cell type and time point are not known.

There are many counts of this clonotype. The chain recombines TRBV5-1 with TRBJ2-7; 9 bases agree with TRBD2. The CDR3 contains 17 residues. Germline V gene data show CDR1 as SGHRS and CDR2 as YFSETQ. Losses at the gene ends were 0 bases for V and 0 bases for J; bases not matched to a gene: 7. The CDR3 region is CASSLASASGISYEQYF. For the CDR3, the DNA is TGCGCCAGCAGCTTGGCGTCGGCTAGCGGGATCTCCTACGAGCAGTACTTC.

This clonotype was counted a few times. The chain is built from TRBV9 and TRBJ2-1, with D perhaps matching TRBD2 (6 bases). Germline CDR1 reads SGDLS; CDR2 reads YYNGEE. The germline V and J ends were trimmed by 3 bases and 2 bases, with 15 bases remaining between them. This CDR3 is 16 amino acids long. As DNA, the CDR3 is TGTGCCAGCAGCGCCAGACTAGTCCGCACCTACAATGAGCAGTTCTTC. It is translated as CASSARLVRTYNEQFF.

This clonotype was counted a few times. The J gene is TRBJ2-5, the V gene TRBV4-2; D remains unclear. CDR3 length: 13 amino acids. Germline assignment: CDR1 LGHNA and CDR2 YNFKEQ. V was trimmed by 2 bases and J by 1 base, leaving 5 bases between them. The CDR3 sequence: CASSQQTQETQYF. The CDR3 region has the DNA TGTGCCAGCAGCCAACAGACCCAAGAGACCCAGTACTTC.

Here the CDR3 DNA reads TGTGCCAGCAGTTACGGACCCGACACTGAAGCTTTCTTT. Translating gives CASSYGPDTEAFF. The J gene is TRBJ1-1, the V gene TRBV6-6; D is undetermined. The germline gives CDR1 MNHNY, CDR2 SVGAGI (reference sequence). The CDR3 covers 13 residues. V dropped 2 bases and J dropped 3 bases, with 7 bases sitting between them.

This sequence joins TRBV20-1 and TRBJ2-7; TRBD1 or TRBD2 may be the D gene (5 bases each). Germline-derived CDR1 and CDR2 are DFQATT and SNEGSKA (reference sequence). The CDR3 runs to 14 residues. Trimming cost V 5 bases and J 4 bases, with 18 bases left between them. The CDR3 bases are TGCAGTGCTTCGATCCCGGGACGGACTTACGAGCAGTACTTC. Translating it yields CSASIPGRTYEQYF.

Only a few counts were recorded for this clonotype. The chain employs TRBV5-1 and TRBJ1-1; no definite D call. This CDR3 is built from 13 residues. The V gene's germline CDR1 is SGHRS and CDR2 YFSETQ. V was cut by 5 bases and J by 3 bases, with 11 bases left in between. CDR3 bases: TGCGCCAGCAGGACTGACGGGGACACTGAAGCTTTCTTT. It yields the protein CASRTDGDTEAFF.

V is TRBV7-2 and J is TRBJ2-1; D is perhaps TRBD1 (6 bases). The CDR3 length is 17 residues. Germline V CDR1 and CDR2: SGHTA, FQGNSA. V was pared by 4 bases and J by 8 bases, with 24 bases between. Here the CDR3 reads CASSSTDRRSFIYEQFF. The CDR3 DNA follows: TGTGCCAGCAGCTCCACTGACAGGAGATCTTTCATTTATGAGCAGTTCTTC.

This clonotype was counted between two and nine times. The chain employs TRBV3-1 and TRBJ2-3; 7 bases are shared with TRBD1. With 2 bases clipped from V and 1 base from J, the junction kept 0 bases outside the gene matches. CDR3 length: 14 residues. Germline V gene lookup returns CDR1 LGHDT and CDR2 YNNKEL (reference sequence). CDR3 sequence reads: CASSQTGGTDTQYF. The CDR3 nucleotides are TGTGCCAGCAGCCAAACAGGGGGCACAGATACGCAGTATTTT.

This chain links TRBV10-3 with TRBJ2-7; TRBD2 is a possible D gene (5 bases). The germline gives CDR1 ENHRY, CDR2 SYGVKD. This CDR3 is 12 amino acids long. V was trimmed by 4 bases and J by 6 bases, leaving 10 bases between them. CDR3 sequence: CAISVGSTEQYF. Here the CDR3 DNA reads TGTGCCATCAGTGTGGGGAGCACCGAGCAGTACTTC.

This rearrangement joins TRBV5-6 to TRBJ2-7; 7 bases map to TRBD2. Germline V gene data show CDR1 as SGHDT and CDR2 as YYEEEE. The V and J ends lost 4 bases and 2 bases, in that order; junction bases with no gene match: 9. This CDR3 is 15 amino acids long. CDR3 region: CASSQSGEGAYEQYV. The CDR3 DNA is TGTGCCAGCAGCCAAAGCGGGGAGGGCGCCTACGAGCAGTACGTC.

This clonotype was seen only a few times. The chain joins TRBV2 to TRBJ2-1, with TRBD1 matching 10 bases. V lost 8 bases and J lost 9; bases outside the gene matches: 7. This CDR3 comprises 13 residues. Germline loops: CDR1 SNHLY, CDR2 FYNNEI. CDR3: CASGLDRGGEQFF. The CDR3 DNA reads TGTGCCAGCGGATTGGACAGGGGGGGTGAGCAGTTCTTC.

The chain joins TRBV7-9 to TRBJ2-1, with 11 bases identical to TRBD2. V lost 0 bases, J lost 6 bases, and 7 bases stayed unmatched. The germline CDR1 and CDR2 sequences are SEHNR and FQNEAQ (reference sequence). The CDR3 consists of 17 residues. CDR3 DNA: TGTGCCAGCAGCTTAGCGGAATCTAGCGGGGGGTTCAATGAGCAGTTCTTC. This codes for CASSLAESSGGFNEQFF.

This clonotype was counted between two and nine times. The chain carries TRBV4-2 and TRBJ2-3; D remains unclear. Looked up from germline, CDR1 is LGHNA and CDR2 is YNFKEQ. The CDR3 is 15 amino acids. V lost 0 bases and J 2 bases, leaving 9 bases between the germline ends. In DNA, the CDR3 is TGTGCCAGCAGCCAAGAAATCCAGACCACAGATACGCAGTATTTT. Translation: CASSQEIQTTDTQYF.

This sequence joins TRBV20-1 and TRBJ2-5, with unresolved D. This CDR3 has 13 residues. V was cut by 5 bases and J by 9 bases, with 19 bases left in between. Germline CDR1 and CDR2: DFQATT and SNEGSKA (reference sequence). As DNA, the CDR3 is TGCAGTGCTCCCCGGGTGGCTGAGTTCGCCCAGTACTTC. Amino acids: CSAPRVAEFAQYF.

This clonotype has a handful of counts. This rearrangement joins TRBV14 to TRBJ1-1, with D perhaps TRBD1 (5 bases). The CDR3 covers 13 residues. Germline lookup yields CDR1 SGHDN and CDR2 FVKESK. V lost 6 bases and J lost 4, with 12 bases in between. CDR3 sequence reads: CASRWRQGTEAFF. The DNA of the CDR3 is TGTGCCAGCAGATGGAGGCAGGGCACTGAAGCTTTCTTT.

A few counts support this clonotype. This rearrangement joins TRBV7-3 to TRBJ2-5; a weak D match, TRBD2 (6 bases). CDR1 and CDR2 (germline): SGHTA, FQGTGA. The CDR3 extends over 14 amino acids. V was trimmed by 5 bases and J by 5 bases, leaving 15 bases between them. The CDR3 reads CASSPQTSHETQYF. DNA for the CDR3: TGTGCCAGCAGCCCCCAGACTAGTCATGAGACCCAGTACTTC.

This clonotype has more than one count but fewer than ten. The genes are TRBV2 and TRBJ2-3, with D possibly TRBD2 on 6 matching bases. Trimming took off 4 bases at V and 2 bases at J, with 13 bases between the two ends. The length of the CDR3 is 15 residues. CDR1 SNHLY and CDR2 FYNNEI come from the germline V gene. The CDR3 coding sequence is TGTGCCAGCAGTGCCCGGGACTTGAACACAGATACGCAGTATTTT. It encodes CASSARDLNTDTQYF. The complete variable domain, with remaining parts taken from reference TRBV2 and TRBJ2-3, reads EPEVTQTPSHQVTQMGQEVILRCVPISNHLYFYWYRQILGQKVEFLVSFYNNEISEKSEIFDDQFSVERPDGSNFTLKIRSTKLEDSAMYFCASSARDLNTDTQYFGPGTRLTVL.

This clonotype appeared a few times. The chain links TRBV5-1 to TRBJ2-2, with 10 bases identical to TRBD1. This CDR3 contains 17 residues. The V and J ends lost 1 base and 4 bases, in that order; junction bases with no gene match: 7. Germline CDR1 is SGHRS and CDR2 is YFSETQ. CDR3 amino acids: CASSLRVGTGATGELFF. The CDR3 DNA reads as TGCGCCAGCAGCTTGCGGGTTGGGACAGGGGCCACCGGGGAGCTGTTTTTT.

The sample holds a few counts of this clonotype. The chain uses TRBV7-3 and TRBJ1-6; perhaps TRBD1 as D (5 bases). Germline V gene lookup returns CDR1 SGHTA and CDR2 FQGTGA. Trimming shortened V by 4 bases and J by 18 bases, and 13 bases separated the two germline ends. This CDR3 spans 11 amino acids. The chain's CDR3 is CASSSGTLAHF. CDR3 in DNA: TGTGCCAGCAGCTCCGGGACGCTTGCCCACTTT.

This rearrangement joins TRBV20-1 to TRBJ1-1; D is unclear. The CDR3 has 11 residues. Trimming left V 0 bases short and J 7 bases short, with 6 bases between. Germline V gene lookup returns CDR1 DFQATT and CDR2 SNEGSKA (reference sequence). The CDR3 here is CSAREVVEAFF. The CDR3 region has the DNA TGCAGTGCTAGAGAAGTCGTTGAAGCTTTCTTT.

This clonotype was detected only a few times. The rearrangement uses TRBV4-1 and TRBJ2-3; perhaps TRBD2 as D (5 bases). The V gene's germline CDR1 is MGHRA and CDR2 YSYEKL. The CDR3 loop spans 15 amino acids. Trimming pared 0 bases from V and 4 bases from J, leaving 11 bases between. CDR3 amino acids: CASSQDSAGADTQYF. The CDR3 DNA reads TGCGCCAGCAGCCAAGATAGCGCGGGCGCAGATACGCAGTATTTT.

This chain joins TRBV30 and TRBJ2-3; 8 bases map to TRBD1. CDR3 size: 13 residues. Germline values: CDR1 GTSNPN, CDR2 SVGIG (reference sequence). Unmatched junction bases numbered 12, after V lost 5 bases and J lost 11 bases. The CDR3 loop reads CAWRQNPGTGQYF. The DNA of the CDR3 is TGTGCCTGGCGACAAAACCCCGGGACAGGGCAGTATTTT.

Only a few counts were recorded for this clonotype. The chain links TRBV9 to TRBJ1-4, with 10 bases lining up with TRBD1. CDR1 and CDR2 from the germline V gene are SGDLS and YYNGEE. With 3 bases clipped from V and 5 bases from J, the junction kept 7 bases outside the gene matches. There are 16 residues in the CDR3. The CDR3 sequence: CASSATMGQGNEKLFF. For the CDR3, the DNA is TGTGCCAGCAGCGCGACCATGGGACAGGGGAATGAAAAACTGTTTTTT. Drawing the rest from reference TRBV9 and TRBJ1-4, the complete variable domain is DSGVTQTPKHLITATGQRVTLRCSPRSGDLSVYWYQQSLDQGLQFLIQYYNGEERAKGNILERFSAQQFPDLHSELNLSSLELGDSALYFCASSATMGQGNEKLFFGSGTQLSVL.

Many counts were recorded for this clonotype. The CDR3 protein is CASRRDRGAYNEQFF. For the CDR3, the DNA is TGTGCCAGCAGGCGTGACAGGGGAGCCTACAATGAGCAGTTCTTC. This chain uses TRBV7-2 with TRBJ2-1, with TRBD1 matching over 8 bases. CDR1 SGHTA and CDR2 FQGNSA come from the germline V gene. The CDR3 spans 15 residues. The trim removed 6 bases at V and 2 bases at J, leaving 6 bases unmatched. The full variable domain, in which reference TRBV7-2 and TRBJ2-1 provide the parts outside the CDR3, is GAGVSQSPSNKVTEKGKDVELRCDPISGHTALYWYRQSLGQGLEFLIYFQGNSAPDKSGLPSDRFSAERTGGSVSTLTIQRTQQEDSAVYLCASRRDRGAYNEQFFGPGTRLTVL.

V is TRBV4-1 and J is TRBJ2-3, with TRBD2 matching over 10 bases. The J segment lost 4 bases and the V segment lost 8 bases, leaving 6 bases of the junction unmatched. CDR3 size: 14 residues. CDR1 MGHRA and CDR2 YSYEKL come from the germline V gene. The CDR3 reads CASGAGGHPDTQYF. Written as DNA, the CDR3 is TGCGCCAGCGGAGCGGGGGGGCACCCAGATACGCAGTATTTT.

This clonotype has just a few counts. This chain connects TRBV28 to TRBJ2-6; TRBD1 aligns across 7 bases. V shed 6 bases and J 0 bases; nucleotides not matched to a gene: 11. CDR1 and CDR2 (germline): MDHEN, SYDVKM. The CDR3 is 18 amino acids. The CDR3 spells CASRPDRVRFSGANVLTF. The DNA of the CDR3 is TGTGCCAGCAGACCTGACAGGGTCCGCTTCTCTGGGGCCAACGTCCTGACTTTC.

The sample holds a few counts of this clonotype. The chain recombines TRBV20-1 with TRBJ2-5; D might be TRBD2 (5 bases). V was cut by 3 bases and J by 2 bases, with 10 bases left in between. There are 13 residues in the CDR3. CDR1 DFQATT and CDR2 SNEGSKA come from the germline V gene (reference sequence). This chain's CDR3 is CSASFTRQETQYF. The CDR3 nucleotides read TGCAGTGCTAGTTTTACTAGGCAAGAGACCCAGTACTTC.